The sample holds a few counts of the clone carrying this T cell receptor beta chain. Its antigen is currently unknown. The entry originates in a study of neoadjuvant nivolumab and ipilimumab in lung cancer. Overall study context: Nivolumab 3 mg/kg was given days 1, 15 and 29, plus ipilimumab 1 mg/kg day 1 in combination.

Study outcomes and limitations: Resected-tumor TCR richness correlated positively with pretherapy blood richness. Only two of four nivolumab-treated tumors gained richness and clonality by surgery.

The CDR3 has 17 residues. V gave up 1 base and J gave up 6 bases, with 18 bases separating them. Germline V gene sequence: CDR1 LGHNA, CDR2 YNFKEQ. The data were produced by immunoSEQ multiplex PCR, yet TCRdb's version contains in-frame clones alone and is incomplete. The sample has some 18,000 clones; 65% to 80% are singletons. The source was tumor tissue, collected after neoadjuvant nivolumab, alone or with ipilimumab, at or shortly before surgery. V gene TRBV4-2 combines with J gene TRBJ2-2, with a tentative D call TRBD2 (8 bases). The receptor comes from an adult with non-small cell lung cancer. Here the CDR3 DNA reads TGTGCCAGCAGCCAAGTAGGAACGGGAGGGGGCCCCGGGGAGCTGTTTTTT. Its translation: CASSQVGTGGGPGELFF.